Listed below are T cell receptor beta chains from one sample, sequenced in a study of blood T cells in healthy people across ages. MiXCR, applied by TCRdb to the 5' RACE reads, yields one record per CDR3 protein. This sample yields some 860,000 distinct CDR3 sequences, of which roughly 56% are seen a single time; 25% to 30% belongs to the top ten. Sequenced material: blood. These receptor sequences come from a man aged 35 to 55 in good health. The conserved cysteine and the conserved F or W are not part of the CDR3 here.

V gene	CDR3 protein
TRBV27	ASSTILEREQETQY
TRBV7-9	ASRELGGWNSPLH
TRBV4-2	ASSQEPSSGSFTDTQY
TRBV12-3/TRBV12-4	ASSLNGLRTDTQY
TRBV28	ASNRQGGEAF
TRBV5-1	ASSIDRGSGGYT
TRBV7-2	ASGPPGGTSGNTIY
TRBV27	ASSLTGTSRTDTQY
TRBV27	ASSPSDVPHRNEQF
TRBV20-1	SAILLSNTGELF
TRBV9	ASSVNSGGYQETQY
TRBV20-1	SASPGTNYEQY
TRBV25-1	ASSRSQQGGTGANVLT
TRBV5-1	ASSLGGQGKGYT
TRBV4-2	ASSQDLTSDKETQY
TRBV20-1	SAKWTDLAKNIQY
TRBV24-1	ATRGQHTEAF
TRBV7-2	ASRGDRGGTGELF
TRBV6-2/TRBV6-3	ASRERDLLYEQF
TRBV29-1	SVTSLSGDQETQY
TRBV6-2/TRBV6-3	ASSYVSLKETQY
TRBV6-5	ASSYRTGQIGAGANVLT
TRBV7-2	ASSALGPSGGQQF
TRBV28	ASSGILNEQY
TRBV27	ASRTQGTGNTIY
TRBV24-1	ATSEGRRSGAELGQF
TRBV27	ASSLLGISNQPQH
TRBV19	ASSPWTGNSYEQF
TRBV6-2/TRBV6-3	ASTKKVGQHNEKLF
TRBV29-1	SVFTGTSGYEQY
TRBV29-1	SVPKGQGLLEQY
TRBV27	ASSLWQGRTDTQY
TRBV4-3	ASSQESQREDREQY
TRBV11-2	ASSSLPNEQY
TRBV6-4	ASSSRAGTGTDTQY
TRBV10-3	AIMASGDNEQF
TRBV12-3/TRBV12-4	ASRRDRGIVNEQF
TRBV7-9	ASSLGTAGELH
TRBV2	ASSQPGQAEETQY
TRBV24-1	ATSREKGRGDNEQF
TRBV9	ASSAPGTGLTGELF
TRBV4-2	ASSHTSTGGATDTQY
TRBV12-3/TRBV12-4	ASGDTEETQY
TRBV28	ASEGTQETQY
TRBV6-5	ASSDERNYGYT
TRBV6-5	ASKASANTGELF
TRBV3-1	ASSHRGYNEQF
TRBV20-1	SATALAALAGGWETQY
TRBV27	ASSLGFGAPTYEQY
TRBV4-2	ASSPYYGGAGEETQY
TRBV15	ATSRDPGRGAEAF
TRBV11-3	ASSKGLGSGPSYEQY
TRBV28	ASSPGTTKEETQY
TRBV12-3/TRBV12-4	ASTYSQGGTDTQY
TRBV28	ASKDSEQY
TRBV14	ASSQETGGWNTEAF
TRBV2	ASSERTGSYGYT
TRBV7-7	ASSSTGGRQETQY